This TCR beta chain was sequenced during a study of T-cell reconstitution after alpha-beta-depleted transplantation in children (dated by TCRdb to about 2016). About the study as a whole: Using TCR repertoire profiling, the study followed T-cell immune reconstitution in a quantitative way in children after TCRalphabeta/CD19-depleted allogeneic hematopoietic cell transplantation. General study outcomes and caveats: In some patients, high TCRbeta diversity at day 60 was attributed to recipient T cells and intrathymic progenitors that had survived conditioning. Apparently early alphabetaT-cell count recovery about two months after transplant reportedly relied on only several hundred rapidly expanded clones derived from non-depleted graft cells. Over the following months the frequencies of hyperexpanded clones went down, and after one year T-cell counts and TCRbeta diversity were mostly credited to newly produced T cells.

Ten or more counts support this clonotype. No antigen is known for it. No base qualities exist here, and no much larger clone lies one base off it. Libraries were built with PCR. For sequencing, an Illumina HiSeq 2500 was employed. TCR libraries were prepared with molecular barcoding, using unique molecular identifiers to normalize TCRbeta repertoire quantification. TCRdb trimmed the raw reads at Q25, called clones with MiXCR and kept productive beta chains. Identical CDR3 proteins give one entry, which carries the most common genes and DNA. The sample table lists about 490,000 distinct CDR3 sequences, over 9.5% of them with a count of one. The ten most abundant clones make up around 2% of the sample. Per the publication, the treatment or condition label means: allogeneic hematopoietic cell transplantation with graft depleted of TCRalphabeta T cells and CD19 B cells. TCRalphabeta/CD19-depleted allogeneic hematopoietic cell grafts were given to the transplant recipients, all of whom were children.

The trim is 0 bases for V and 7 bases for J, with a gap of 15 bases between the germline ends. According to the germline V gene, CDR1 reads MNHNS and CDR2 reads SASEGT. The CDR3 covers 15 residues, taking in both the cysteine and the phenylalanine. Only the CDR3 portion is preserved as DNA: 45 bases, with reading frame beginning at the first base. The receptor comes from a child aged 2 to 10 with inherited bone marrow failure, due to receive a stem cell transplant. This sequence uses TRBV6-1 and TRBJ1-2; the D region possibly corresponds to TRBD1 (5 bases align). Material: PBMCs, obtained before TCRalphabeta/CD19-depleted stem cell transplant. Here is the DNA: TGTGCCAGCAGTGAAGCCCGATCAGGGTGGTCTGGCTACACCTTC. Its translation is CASSEARSGWSGYTF.